This TCR beta chain emerged from a study of cytomegalovirus exposure and HLA in healthy donors. Notes on the study in general: Several V segments, TRBV6-2 and TRBV6-3 among them, could not be told apart and were dropped. DRB1 had the most TCR associations and HLA-C the fewest, a later analysis found, with rates varying by HLA locus. A previous analysis found most TCR beta V segments productive roughly 87% or roughly 30% of the time. Most TCR sequences were uncommon, yet certain public TCRs appeared in many donors.

In regard to this clone: The antigen is unknown.

Germline CDR1 is MNHEY and CDR2 is SVGAGI. The CDR3 is made up of 11 amino acids. V lost 8 bases to trimming and J lost 3 bases, with 7 bases between them. This PCR relied on a set of 60 Vbeta primers and 13 Jbeta primers. Data came from immunoSEQ multiplex PCR; TCRdb stores just in-frame clones and leaves some out. This sample yields around 94,000 clones, of which over 65% are seen a single time; approximately 10% belongs to the top ten. This rearrangement joins TRBV6-5 to TRBJ1-1; D is undetermined. The sequencing sample was made of PBMCs. The origin of this receptor is a human donor in good health. The CDR3 DNA follows: TGTGCCAGCGAGCGAGACACTGAAGCTTTCTTT. It specifies CASERDTEAFF.